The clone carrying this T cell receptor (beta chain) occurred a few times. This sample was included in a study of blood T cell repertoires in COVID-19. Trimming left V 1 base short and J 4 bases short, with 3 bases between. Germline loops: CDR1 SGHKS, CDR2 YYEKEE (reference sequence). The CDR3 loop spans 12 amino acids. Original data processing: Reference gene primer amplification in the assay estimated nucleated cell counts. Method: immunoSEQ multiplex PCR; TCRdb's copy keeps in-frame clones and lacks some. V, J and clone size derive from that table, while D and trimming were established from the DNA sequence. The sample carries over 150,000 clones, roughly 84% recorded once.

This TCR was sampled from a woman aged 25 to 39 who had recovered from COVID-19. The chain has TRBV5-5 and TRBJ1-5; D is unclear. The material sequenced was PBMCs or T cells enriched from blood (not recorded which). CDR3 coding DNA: TGTGCCAGCAGCTTGCCTAATCAGCCCCAGCATTTT. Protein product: CASSLPNQPQHF.